This entry lists 32 T cell receptor beta chains sequenced from one sample in a study of cytomegalovirus exposure and HLA in healthy donors. Sequencing was performed with immunoSEQ multiplex PCR; in TCRdb, only in-frame clones are kept and a portion is missing. The sample lists roughly 60,000 clones, 92% occurring once. Sequenced input: PBMCs. All receptors come from a woman aged 18-30 years in good health and CMV-seronegative.

The chain employs TRBV27 and TRBJ2-3; tentatively, D is TRBD2 (5 bases). The germline V gene encodes CDR1 MNHEY and CDR2 SMNVEV (reference sequence). Trimming shortened V by 6 bases and J by 2 bases, and 9 bases separated the two germline ends. The CDR3 extends over 13 amino acids. The CDR3 protein is CASSRLNTDTQYF. The CDR3, as DNA: TGTGCCAGCAGCCGACTAAACACAGATACGCAGTATTTT.

This chain joins TRBV30 and TRBJ1-2; 8 bases map to TRBD1. The V and J ends lost 2 bases and 7 bases, in that order; junction bases with no gene match: 6. Germline CDR1 is GTSNPN and CDR2 is SVGIG (reference sequence). CDR3 size: 13 residues. CDR3 in DNA: TGTGCCTGGAGTACAGGGGGGAGGGCTGGCTACACCTTC. It is translated as CAWSTGGRAGYTF.

V is TRBV27 and J is TRBJ1-2, with D unclear. Trimming stripped 6 bases from V and 6 bases from J, with 14 bases between. Germline loops: CDR1 MNHEY, CDR2 SMNVEV (reference sequence). There are 13 residues in the CDR3. The CDR3 sequence: CASSLRGSNGYTF. The CDR3 bases are TGTGCCAGCAGCCTTCGCGGGTCTAATGGCTACACCTTC.

The V call is TRBV6-1, the J call TRBJ1-2; D is perhaps TRBD1 (6 bases). Germline lookup yields CDR1 MNHNS and CDR2 SASEGT. Deletions cut 2 bases from V and 2 bases from J, with 6 bases between. The CDR3 runs to 13 residues. CDR3 sequence: CASSEQGNYGYTF. In DNA form, the CDR3 reads TGTGCCAGCAGTGAACAGGGGAACTATGGCTACACCTTC.

The rearrangement links TRBV30 to TRBJ2-7; no clear D gene. CDR1 is GTSNPN and CDR2 is SVGIG in the germline V gene (reference sequence). The V end lost 1 base, the J end lost 2 bases, and 9 bases lay between the germline ends. The length of the CDR3 is 13 residues. This CDR3 is CAWSGSGPYEQYF. The CDR3 DNA follows: TGTGCCTGGAGTGGCAGTGGCCCCTACGAGCAGTACTTC.

The chain is built from TRBV9 and TRBJ2-3; no firm D call. Trimming shortened V by 3 bases and J by 1 base, and 12 bases separated the two germline ends. This CDR3 contains 15 residues. Germline assignment: CDR1 SGDLS and CDR2 YYNGEE. The CDR3 DNA reads as TGTGCCAGCAGCGGTGGGTACCTAGGCACAGATACGCAGTATTTT. Residues: CASSGGYLGTDTQYF.

The gene calls are TRBV7-8 and TRBJ1-5; 9 bases line up with TRBD1. CDR1 and CDR2 (germline): SGHVS, FQNEAQ. This CDR3 is built from 16 residues. V trimming: 0 bases; J trimming: 1 base; junction bases outside the gene matches: 1. In nucleotides, the CDR3 is TGTGCCAGCAGCTTAGCCGACAGGGGGAGCAATCAGCCCCAGCATTTT. This gives the protein CASSLADRGSNQPQHF.

As for this clone: The same CDR3 is also encoded by other DNA sequences in this sample. This chain joins TRBV29-1 and TRBJ1-1; a weak D match, TRBD1 (6 bases). V was shortened by 4 bases and J by 0 bases, with 9 bases between the two germline ends. Looked up from germline, CDR1 is SQVTM and CDR2 is ANQGSEA. The CDR3 consists of 13 residues. Here the CDR3 reads CSVVGGLNTEAFF. In DNA form, the CDR3 reads TGCAGCGTTGTGGGGGGGCTGAACACTGAAGCTTTCTTT.

The chain recombines TRBV19 with TRBJ1-1, with TRBD1 identical over 10 bases. Germline trimming cut 10 bases from V and 5 bases from J; bases unmatched to any gene: 13. Germline V lookup: CDR1 LNHDA, CDR2 SQIVND (reference sequence). CDR3 size: 15 residues. In DNA form, the CDR3 reads TGTGCCACCGGGGACAGGGGCTTATCAAGAACTGAAGCTTTCTTT. This encodes CATGDRGLSRTEAFF.

The chain employs TRBV5-6 and TRBJ2-2; D unclear. Germline assignment: CDR1 SGHDT and CDR2 YYEEEE. The CDR3 runs to 13 residues. Trimming pared 2 bases from V and 7 bases from J, leaving 9 bases between. CDR3 sequence: CASSFVTGGELFF. As DNA, the CDR3 is TGTGCCAGCAGCTTTGTTACCGGCGGGGAGCTGTTTTTT.

The CDR3 DNA is TGTGCCAGCAGTTTATACAGGGCTGCTGGGGCCAACGTCCTGACTTTC. It codes for CASSLYRAAGANVLTF. The J gene is TRBJ2-6, the V gene TRBV6-5, with TRBD1 as a possible D gene (6 bases). Germline assignment: CDR1 MNHEY and CDR2 SVGAGI. The CDR3 consists of 16 residues. V gave up 4 bases and J gave up 2 bases, with 12 bases separating them.

This chain uses TRBV19 with TRBJ1-1; D not certain. The CDR3 covers 13 residues. From germline, CDR1 is LNHDA and CDR2 SQIVND (reference sequence). Deletions cut 10 bases from V and 1 base from J, with 13 bases between. The CDR3 DNA reads as TGTGCCATATCACGGGGTCGGAACACTGAAGCTTTCTTT. Encoded protein: CAISRGRNTEAFF.

The rearrangement joins TRBV28 to TRBJ1-2, with 7 positions matching TRBD1. The ends lost 5 bases at V and 4 bases at J; junction bases unmatched: 7. Germline CDR1 reads MDHEN; CDR2 reads SYDVKM. The CDR3 runs 14 residues. The CDR3 nucleotides read TGTGCCAGCAGTCTACAGGGGTTAGGCTATGGCTACACCTTC. Protein product: CASSLQGLGYGYTF.

The rearrangement joins TRBV4-3 to TRBJ2-5, with 11 bases lining up with TRBD2. With the DNA end fitting TRBJ2-7 better, the J assignment may be wrong. The CDR3 has 16 residues. CDR1 is LGHNA, CDR2 YSLEER, per germline. CDR3 amino acids: CASSLGLADSSYEQYF. In DNA form, the CDR3 reads TGCGCCAGCAGCCTGGGACTAGCGGACTCCTCCTACGAGCAGTACTTC.

This clone has only one observation. The rearrangement uses TRBV11-2 and TRBJ2-7; 13 nucleotides align to TRBD2. V lost 5 bases and J lost 0; bases outside the gene matches: 4. Germline CDR1 SGHAT, CDR2 FQNNGV. This CDR3 is 16 amino acids long. The CDR3 loop is CASSGGTSGISYEQYF. CDR3 coding DNA: TGTGCCAGCAGCGGTGGGACTAGCGGGATCTCCTACGAGCAGTACTTC. Drawing the rest from reference TRBV11-2 and TRBJ2-7, the complete variable domain is EAGVAQSPRYKIIEKRQSVAFWCNPISGHATLYWYQQILGQGPKLLIQFQNNGVVDDSQLPKDRFSAERLKGVDSTLKIQPAKLEDSAVYLCASSGGTSGISYEQYFGPGTRLTVT.

The V and J genes are TRBV29-1 and TRBJ2-3, with D possibly matching TRBD1 (6 bases). With 0 bases removed from V and 3 bases from J, the gap between germline ends came to 10 bases. The germline gives CDR1 SQVTM, CDR2 ANQGSEA. The CDR3 length is 14 residues. The CDR3 is CSVEDQGQTDTQYF. The CDR3 region has the DNA TGCAGCGTTGAAGACCAAGGACAGACAGATACGCAGTATTTT.

V gene TRBV27 combines with J gene TRBJ1-2, with 7 bases aligning to TRBD1. The V segment lost 5 bases and the J segment 4 bases; nucleotides outside the gene matches: 13. The CDR3 runs to 16 residues. Germline CDR1 MNHEY, CDR2 SMNVEV (reference sequence). In DNA, the CDR3 is TGTGCCAGCAGTCTGACTAAAATGGGACAGATCTATGGCTACACCTTC. This codes for CASSLTKMGQIYGYTF.

This rearrangement joins TRBV6-6 to TRBJ2-6; TRBD1 matches 8 bases. This CDR3 contains 16 residues. From germline, CDR1 is MNHNY and CDR2 SVGAGI (reference sequence). Germline trimming cut 4 bases from V and 4 bases from J; bases unmatched to any gene: 6. CDR3 region: CASSSDRVLGANVLTF. The CDR3 nucleotides read TGTGCCAGCAGTTCGGACAGGGTGCTGGGGGCCAACGTCCTGACTTTC.

V usage is TRBV4-3 and J usage is TRBJ2-1, with TRBD2 matching over 9 bases. The CDR3 is 16 residues long. The J segment lost 0 bases and the V segment lost 3 bases, leaving 3 bases of the junction unmatched. The germline gives CDR1 LGHNA, CDR2 YSLEER. The CDR3 DNA reads as TGCGCCAGCAGCCATCTAGCGGGAAGCTCCTACAATGAGCAGTTCTTC. Protein sequence: CASSHLAGSSYNEQFF.

The CDR3 spells CSARSLGAEAFF. DNA for the CDR3: TGCAGCGCCCGGTCCTTAGGGGCTGAAGCTTTCTTT. The chain recombines TRBV29-1 with TRBJ1-1; TRBD1 is a possible D gene (5 bases). V was clipped by 7 bases and J by 6 bases, with 15 bases between them. There are 12 residues in the CDR3. From germline, CDR1 is SQVTM and CDR2 ANQGSEA. The full variable domain, with the rest looked up from reference TRBV29-1 and TRBJ1-1, is SAVISQKPSRDICQRGTSLTIQCQVDSQVTMMFWYRQQPGQSLTLIATANQGSEATYESGFVIDKFPISRPNLTFSTLTVSNMSPEDSSIYLCSARSLGAEAFFGQGTRLTVV.

This clone has only a few counts. The CDR3 bases are TGCAGCGCCCGAACTGACAGGGAAAATTCACCCCTCCACTTT. Translating it yields CSARTDRENSPLHF. V and J are TRBV29-1 and TRBJ1-6; TRBD1 agrees at 7 bases. CDR1 SQVTM and CDR2 ANQGSEA come from the germline V gene. V was pared by 7 bases and J by 7 bases, with 10 bases of the junction left unmatched. The CDR3 runs 14 residues. Full variable domain (outside the CDR3, taken from reference TRBV29-1 and TRBJ1-6): SAVISQKPSRDICQRGTSLTIQCQVDSQVTMMFWYRQQPGQSLTLIATANQGSEATYESGFVIDKFPISRPNLTFSTLTVSNMSPEDSSIYLCSARTDRENSPLHFGNGTRLTVT.

The rearrangement uses TRBV7-3 and TRBJ2-2; 10 bases match TRBD2. There are 16 residues in the CDR3. CDR1 SGHTA and CDR2 FQGTGA come from the germline V gene. V was pared by 4 bases and J by 8 bases, with 10 bases of the junction left unmatched. The CDR3 DNA follows: TGTGCCAGCAGCTCCACTAGCGGGACCGACCTGGGGGAGCTGTTTTTT. This gives the protein CASSSTSGTDLGELFF.

The chain combines TRBV18 with TRBJ2-3; D remains ambiguous. CDR3 length: 16 residues. Per germline, CDR1 KGHSH and CDR2 LQKENI. The V end lost 2 bases, the J end lost 0 bases, and 12 bases lay between the germline ends. CDR3 protein: CASSPYQQSSTDTQYF. As DNA, the CDR3 is TGTGCCAGCTCACCATACCAACAGAGTAGCACAGATACGCAGTATTTT.

This clone was counted a single time. V and J are TRBV10-3 and TRBJ2-5; a weak D match, TRBD2 (7 bases). The CDR3 runs to 15 residues. Germline V CDR1 and CDR2: ENHRY, SYGVKD. Trimming stripped 0 bases from V and 3 bases from J, with 11 bases between. CDR3: CAISESGGQEETQYF. The DNA of the CDR3 is TGTGCCATCAGTGAGTCGGGGGGGCAGGAAGAGACCCAGTACTTC.

V gene TRBV9 combines with J gene TRBJ2-7; D possibly corresponds to TRBD2 (5 bases). V lost 4 bases to trimming and J lost 2 bases, with 22 bases between them. The CDR3 runs 17 residues. CDR1 SGDLS and CDR2 YYNGEE come from the germline V gene. DNA of the CDR3: TGTGCCAGCAGCCCCCTTATCAGGAGGTCCCTTACCTACGAGCAGTACTTC. This sequence encodes CASSPLIRRSLTYEQYF. The entire variable domain, with the rest obtained from reference TRBV9 and TRBJ2-7, is as follows: DSGVTQTPKHLITATGQRVTLRCSPRSGDLSVYWYQQSLDQGLQFLIQYYNGEERAKGNILERFSAQQFPDLHSELNLSSLELGDSALYFCASSPLIRRSLTYEQYFGPGTRLTVT.

J is TRBJ1-5 and V is TRBV19; TRBD1 matches 10 bases. The CDR3 spans 19 residues. V gave up 0 bases and J gave up 2 bases; unmatched junction bases: 10. Germline loops: CDR1 LNHDA, CDR2 SQIVND (reference sequence). CDR3 in DNA: TGTGCCAGTAGTATAGACGCCGGACAGGGGGTAGTGGGCAATCAGCCCCAGCATTTT. The encoded protein is CASSIDAGQGVVGNQPQHF.

A few counts support this clone. The chain uses TRBV25-1 and TRBJ2-7; TRBD1 agrees at 10 bases. This CDR3 comprises 14 residues. The germline V gene has CDR1 MGHDK and CDR2 SYGVNS. V gave up 4 bases and J gave up 2 bases; unmatched junction bases: 2. The CDR3 DNA sequence: TGTGCCAGCAGTGGGGGACAGGGGACCTACGAGCAGTACTTC. The encoded protein is CASSGGQGTYEQYF.

The chain employs TRBV27 and TRBJ1-1, with TRBD1 matching 8 bases. Germline assignment: CDR1 MNHEY and CDR2 SMNVEV (reference sequence). This CDR3 spans 16 amino acids. With 4 bases clipped from V and 0 bases from J, the junction kept 7 bases outside the gene matches. The CDR3 DNA reads as TGTGCCAGCAGTTATTTGCAGGGGGCAATGAACACTGAAGCTTTCTTT. It specifies CASSYLQGAMNTEAFF.

This chain connects TRBV4-1 to TRBJ2-3; 8 bases are shared with TRBD1. Germline-derived CDR1 and CDR2 are MGHRA and YSYEKL. This CDR3 contains 15 residues. With V trimmed by 4 bases and J by 2 bases, 5 bases remained unmatched. CDR3 region: CASSPRDRPTDTQYF. DNA of the CDR3: TGCGCCAGCAGCCCGAGGGACAGGCCCACAGATACGCAGTATTTT.

The chain links TRBV5-4 to TRBJ1-2; 7 bases agree with TRBD1. CDR3 size: 15 residues. The germline V gene has CDR1 SGHNT and CDR2 YYREEE (reference sequence). V was pared by 4 bases and J by 0 bases, with 6 bases of the junction left unmatched. CDR3 sequence reads: CASSPHGQANYGYTF. The CDR3, as DNA: TGTGCCAGCAGCCCCCACGGACAGGCTAACTATGGCTACACCTTC.

This chain joins TRBV28 and TRBJ2-2; a weak D match, TRBD1 (6 bases). The CDR3 loop spans 13 amino acids. Trimming cost V 3 bases and J 4 bases, with 6 bases left between them. Germline CDR1 and CDR2: MDHEN and SYDVKM. CDR3 DNA: TGTGCCAGCAGTTTGGACAGCACCGGGGAGCTGTTTTTT. Protein sequence: CASSLDSTGELFF.

This rearrangement joins TRBV5-8 to TRBJ1-1, with 10 bases fitting TRBD1. With 2 bases clipped from V and 5 bases from J, the junction kept 6 bases outside the gene matches. Germline V gives CDR1 SGHTS, CDR2 YDEGEE. The CDR3 runs 15 residues. CDR3 DNA sequence: TGTGCCAGCAGCTTACGGACAGGGGGGAGTACTGAAGCTTTCTTT. It encodes CASSLRTGGSTEAFF.